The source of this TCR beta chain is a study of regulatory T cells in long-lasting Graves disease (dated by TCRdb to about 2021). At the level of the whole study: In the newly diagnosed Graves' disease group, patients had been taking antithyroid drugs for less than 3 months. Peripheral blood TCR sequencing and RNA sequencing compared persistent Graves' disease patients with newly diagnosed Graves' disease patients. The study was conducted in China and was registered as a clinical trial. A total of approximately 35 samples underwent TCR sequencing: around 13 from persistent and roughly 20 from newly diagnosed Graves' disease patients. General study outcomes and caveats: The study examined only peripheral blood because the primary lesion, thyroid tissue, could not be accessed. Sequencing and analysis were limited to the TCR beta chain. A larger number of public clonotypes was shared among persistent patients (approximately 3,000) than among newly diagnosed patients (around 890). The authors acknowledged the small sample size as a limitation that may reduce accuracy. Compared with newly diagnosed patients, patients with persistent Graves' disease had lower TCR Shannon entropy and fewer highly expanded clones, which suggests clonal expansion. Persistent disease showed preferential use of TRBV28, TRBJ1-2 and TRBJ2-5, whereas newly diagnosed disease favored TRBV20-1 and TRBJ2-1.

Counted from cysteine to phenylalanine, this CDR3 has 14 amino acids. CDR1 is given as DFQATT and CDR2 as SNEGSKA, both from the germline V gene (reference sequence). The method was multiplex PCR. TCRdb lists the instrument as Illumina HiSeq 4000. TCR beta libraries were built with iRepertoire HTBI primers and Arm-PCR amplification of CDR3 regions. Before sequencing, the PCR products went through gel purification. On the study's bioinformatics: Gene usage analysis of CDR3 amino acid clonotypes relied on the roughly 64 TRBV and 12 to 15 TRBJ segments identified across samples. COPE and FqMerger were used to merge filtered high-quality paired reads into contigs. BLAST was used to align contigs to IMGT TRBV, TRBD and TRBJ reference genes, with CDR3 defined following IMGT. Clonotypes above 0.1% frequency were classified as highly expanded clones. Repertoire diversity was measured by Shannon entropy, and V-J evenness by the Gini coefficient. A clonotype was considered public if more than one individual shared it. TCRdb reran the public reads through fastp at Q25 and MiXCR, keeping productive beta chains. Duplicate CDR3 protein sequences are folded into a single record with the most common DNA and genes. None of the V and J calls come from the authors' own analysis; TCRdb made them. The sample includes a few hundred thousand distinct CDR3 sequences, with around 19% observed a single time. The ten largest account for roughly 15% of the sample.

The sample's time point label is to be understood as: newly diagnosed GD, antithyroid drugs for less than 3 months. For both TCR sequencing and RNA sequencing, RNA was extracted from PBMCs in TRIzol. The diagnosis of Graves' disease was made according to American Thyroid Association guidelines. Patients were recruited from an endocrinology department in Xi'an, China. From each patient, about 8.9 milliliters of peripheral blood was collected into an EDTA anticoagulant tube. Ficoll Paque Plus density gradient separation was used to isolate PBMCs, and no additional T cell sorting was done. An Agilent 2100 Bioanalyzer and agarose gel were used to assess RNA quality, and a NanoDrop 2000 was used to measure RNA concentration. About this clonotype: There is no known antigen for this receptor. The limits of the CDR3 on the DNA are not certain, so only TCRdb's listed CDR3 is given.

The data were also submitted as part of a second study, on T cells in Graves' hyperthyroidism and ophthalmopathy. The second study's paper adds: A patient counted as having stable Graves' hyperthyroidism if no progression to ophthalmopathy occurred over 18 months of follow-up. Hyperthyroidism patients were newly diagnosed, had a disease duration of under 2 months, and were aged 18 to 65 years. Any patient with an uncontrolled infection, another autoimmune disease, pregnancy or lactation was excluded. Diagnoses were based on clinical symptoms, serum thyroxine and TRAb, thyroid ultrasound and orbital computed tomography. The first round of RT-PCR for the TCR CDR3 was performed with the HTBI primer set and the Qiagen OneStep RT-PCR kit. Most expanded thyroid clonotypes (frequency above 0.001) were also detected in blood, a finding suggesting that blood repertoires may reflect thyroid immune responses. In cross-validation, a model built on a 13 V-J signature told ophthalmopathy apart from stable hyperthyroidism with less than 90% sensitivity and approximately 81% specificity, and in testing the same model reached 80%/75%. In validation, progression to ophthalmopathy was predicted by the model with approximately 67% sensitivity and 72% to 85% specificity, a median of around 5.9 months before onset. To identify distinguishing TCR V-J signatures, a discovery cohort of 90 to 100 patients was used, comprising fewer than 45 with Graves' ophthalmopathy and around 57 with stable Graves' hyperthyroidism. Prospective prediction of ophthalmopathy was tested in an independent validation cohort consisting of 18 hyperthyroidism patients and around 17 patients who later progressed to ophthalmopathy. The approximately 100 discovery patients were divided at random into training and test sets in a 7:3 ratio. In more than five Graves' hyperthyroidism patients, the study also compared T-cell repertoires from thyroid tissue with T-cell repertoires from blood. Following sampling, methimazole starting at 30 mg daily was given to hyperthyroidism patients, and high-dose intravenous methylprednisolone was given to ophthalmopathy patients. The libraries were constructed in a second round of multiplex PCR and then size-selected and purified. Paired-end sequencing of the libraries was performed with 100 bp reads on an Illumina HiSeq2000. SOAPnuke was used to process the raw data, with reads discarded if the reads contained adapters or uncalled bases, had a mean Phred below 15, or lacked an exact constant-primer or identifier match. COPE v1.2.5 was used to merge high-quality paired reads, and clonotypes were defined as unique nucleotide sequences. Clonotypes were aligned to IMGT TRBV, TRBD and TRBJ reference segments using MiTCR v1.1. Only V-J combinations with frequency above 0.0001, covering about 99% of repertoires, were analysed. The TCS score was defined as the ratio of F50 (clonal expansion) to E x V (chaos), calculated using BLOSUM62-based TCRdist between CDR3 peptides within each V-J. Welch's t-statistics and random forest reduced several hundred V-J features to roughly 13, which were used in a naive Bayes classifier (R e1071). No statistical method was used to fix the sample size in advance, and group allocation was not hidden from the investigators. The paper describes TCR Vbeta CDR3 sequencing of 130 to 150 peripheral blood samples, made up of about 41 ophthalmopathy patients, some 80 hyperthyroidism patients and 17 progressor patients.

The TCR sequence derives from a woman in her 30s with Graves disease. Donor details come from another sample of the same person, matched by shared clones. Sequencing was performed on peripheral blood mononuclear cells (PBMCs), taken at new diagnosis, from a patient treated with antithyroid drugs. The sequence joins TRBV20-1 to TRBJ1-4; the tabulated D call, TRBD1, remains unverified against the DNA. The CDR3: CSAVGTGSNEKPFF.